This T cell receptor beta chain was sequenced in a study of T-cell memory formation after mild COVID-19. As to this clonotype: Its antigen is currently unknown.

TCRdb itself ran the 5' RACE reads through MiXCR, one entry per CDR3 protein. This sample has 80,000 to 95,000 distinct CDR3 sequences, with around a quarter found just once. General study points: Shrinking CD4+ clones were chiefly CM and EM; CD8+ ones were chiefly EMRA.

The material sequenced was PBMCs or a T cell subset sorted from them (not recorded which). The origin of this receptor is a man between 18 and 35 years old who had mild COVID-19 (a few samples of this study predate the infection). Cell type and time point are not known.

The DNA of the CDR3 is TGCGCCAGCAGCCAAGTGGAGGGGACCGGAGATACGCAGTATTTT. Translating gives CASSQVEGTGDTQYF. The chain is built from TRBV4-3 and TRBJ2-3, with D perhaps matching TRBD2 (6 bases). The germline V and J ends were trimmed by 1 base and 5 bases, with 13 bases remaining between them. The CDR3 has 15 amino acids. The germline V gene has CDR1 LGHNA and CDR2 YSLEER.